These T cell receptor beta chains were read from a single sample in a study of blood T cell repertoires in COVID-19. Clones were sequenced by immunoSEQ multiplex PCR, and TCRdb holds only the in-frame ones, with some missing. The sample yields under 350,000 clones, roughly 85% seen once. Sample: peripheral blood. Source of these receptors: a woman in her seventies with acute or convalescent COVID-19. Each CDR3 is given with its conserved first and last residue. D genes are given only for firm matches. Clone size, where shown, is once, few, many, or a class for clones that have expanded.

TRBD2 TRBJ2-1 NA TRBV2 TGTGCCAGTCAAGGACTAGCGGCACCTCGGGAGCAGTTCTTC CASQGLAAPREQFF
TRBD1 TRBJ1-2 NA TRBV5-1 TGCGCCAGCAGCCCAACAGGGGGATTTGACTATGGCTACACCTTC CASSPTGGFDYGYTF
TRBD1 TRBJ1-2 once TRBV3-1/TRBV3-2 TGTGCCAGCAGCCAAGGACAGGGCTCAAGCTATGGCTACACCTTC CASSQGQGSSYGYTF
NA TRBJ1-2 NA TRBV7-3 TGTGCCAGCAGCTTAAACGCCGCGGGGGATGGCTACACCTTC CASSLNAAGDGYTF
TRBD1 TRBJ2-2 NA TRBV19 TGTGCCAGTAGGAGGGACAGGGGCGGGGCCGGGGAGCTGTTTTTT CASRRDRGGAGELFF
NA TRBJ2-2 few TRBV7-8 TGTGCCAGCAGCTTTGCGGGTACCAGGGAGCTGTTTTTT CASSFAGTRELFF
TRBD1 TRBJ2-1 NA TRBV7-2 TGTGCCAGCAGCTTTTCCGGGACAGGGGGCTATGAGCAGTTCTTC CASSFSGTGGYEQFF
NA TRBJ1-1 NA TRBV18 TGTGCCAGCTCACCTATGACAGGAAGGGTTGAAGCTTTCTTT CASSPMTGRVEAFF
NA TRBJ2-2 NA TRBV5-1 TGCGCCAGCAGCCCGGACAGCGCGAACACCGGGGAGCTGTTTTTT CASSPDSANTGELFF
NA TRBJ2-1 NA TRBV7-9 TGTGCCAGCAGCGGCGCAGGGTGGGAATACAATGAGCAGTTCTTC CASSGAGWEYNEQFF
NA TRBJ2-3 NA TRBV7-9 TGTGCCAGCAGCTCCTGGGACACCACAGATACGCAGTATTTT CASSSWDTTDTQYF
TRBD1 TRBJ2-5 NA TRBV6-1 TGTGCCAGCAGTGAGCTGGACAGGAAAGAGACCCAGTACTTC CASSELDRKETQYF
NA TRBJ2-7 NA TRBV4-1 TGCGCCAGCAGCCAAGAGGGAGGTGGGAGTAGAAGGAAGTACTTC CASSQEGGGSRRKYF
TRBD2 TRBJ2-1 NA TRBV30 TGTGCCTGGAGTGGGGGGAGGGGCAATGAGCAGTTCTTC CAWSGGRGNEQFF
TRBD1 TRBJ1-3 NA TRBV3-1/TRBV3-2 TGTGCCAGCAGCCAAGGACAGGGGCTAACTGGAAACACCATATATTTT CASSQGQGLTGNTIYF
TRBD1 TRBJ2-5 NA TRBV18 TGTGCCAGCTCACCGGGGACAGAAGAGACCCAGTACTTC CASSPGTEETQYF
NA TRBJ1-1 NA TRBV10-1 TGCGCCAGCAGTAACACCTACACTGAAGCTTTCTTT CASSNTYTEAFF
NA TRBJ1-1 NA TRBV7-9 TGTGCCAGCAGCCTGAGCTCGGGCAGGGTTGAAGCTTTCTTT CASSLSSGRVEAFF
NA TRBJ1-5 NA TRBV5-1 TGCGCCAGCAGCTTATCAGGGATAAGCAATCAGCCCCAGCATTTT CASSLSGISNQPQHF
TRBD1 TRBJ1-2 NA TRBV5-1 TGCGCCAGCAGCCCATCCGGGACAGGGGGCATCGGAGGCTACACCTTC CASSPSGTGGIGGYTF
TRBD1 TRBJ1-2 NA TRBV5-6 TGTGCCAGCAGCTCAAGGGACAGGTATTATGGCTACACCTTC CASSSRDRYYGYTF
NA TRBJ2-7 NA TRBV5-1 TGCGCCAGCAGCTTACCCGGGAAAGGGGGCGAGCAGTACTTC CASSLPGKGGEQYF
NA TRBJ1-2 NA TRBV6-5 TGTGCCAGTTCGGTGGGGGAGGTAGGCAGGAATGGCTACACCTTC CASSVGEVGRNGYTF
NA TRBJ1-1 few TRBV6-5 TGTGCCACTCCGAGGGTGGCCGGGGGTGAAGCTTTCTTT CATPRVAGGEAFF
TRBD1 TRBJ1-6 NA TRBV25-1 TGTGCCAGCAGGGACAGGGTTCGTGTTCGAGCAAGTTCACCCCTCCACTTT CASRDRVRVRASSPLHF
NA TRBJ1-1 NA TRBV2 TGTGCCAGCAGTGAAGCGCTTCAGGGGATGAACACTGAAGCTTTCTTT CASSEALQGMNTEAFF
TRBD2 TRBJ2-1 NA TRBV7-8 TGTGCCAGCTTCCCGGGGGGAACCCTCAATGAGCAGTTCTTC CASFPGGTLNEQFF
NA TRBJ1-3 NA TRBV12-3/TRBV12-4 TGTGCCAGCAAGGGGTACGGAAACACCATATATTTT CASKGYGNTIYF
NA TRBJ1-6 NA TRBV27 TGTGCCAGCAGTTTAGGGGTGGCAGGGAGGGGCTCACCCCTCCACTTT CASSLGVAGRGSPLHF
TRBD1 TRBJ1-2 NA TRBV3-1/TRBV3-2 TGTGCCAGCAGCCACCCCGGACAGGGAGGTGAGAAGTATGGCTACACCTTC CASSHPGQGGEKYGYTF
TRBD1 TRBJ2-1 NA TRBV6-6 TGTGCCAGCAGCCCCCCAGGACAGGGCAATGAGCAGTTCTTC CASSPPGQGNEQFF
NA TRBJ1-6 NA TRBV5-4 TGTGCCAGCAGCTTGGATCCGAGCCGTAATTCACCCCTCCACTTT CASSLDPSRNSPLHF
TRBD1 TRBJ2-7 NA TRBV18 TGTGCCAGCTCACCAGGGGGACAGCCCTCCTACGAGCAGTACTTC CASSPGGQPSYEQYF
TRBD2 TRBJ2-1 NA TRBV4-1 TGCGCCAGCAGCCAACGGGGGGACGGGGCGAGCTACAATGAGCAGTTCTTC CASSQRGDGASYNEQFF
TRBD2 TRBJ2-1 NA TRBV5-6 TGTGCCAGCAGCTTGGACCGGGGGGGAACTTACAATGAGCAGTTCTTC CASSLDRGGTYNEQFF
TRBD1 TRBJ2-7 NA TRBV3-1/TRBV3-2 TGTGCCAGCAGCCGGGGACAGGGGTACGAGCAGTACTTC CASSRGQGYEQYF
NA TRBJ2-3 NA TRBV10-1 TGCGCCAGCAGTGAGTCTCTGTTCCCAGATACGCAGTATTTT CASSESLFPDTQYF
TRBD1 TRBJ1-2 NA TRBV18 TGTGCCAGCTCACCGGGACAGAACTATGGCTACACCTTC CASSPGQNYGYTF
NA TRBJ2-7 NA TRBV18 TGTGCCAGCTCACCAAGCCCGACTGTCGAGCAGTACTTC CASSPSPTVEQYF
TRBD1 TRBJ1-2 NA TRBV29-1 TGCAGCGGGGGACAGGTCGACTATGGCTACACCTTC CSGGQVDYGYTF
TRBD2 TRBJ2-3 NA TRBV5-1 TGCGCCAGCAGCCTGCCCTCACTAGCGGGGGAGGATACGCAGTATTTT CASSLPSLAGEDTQYF
TRBD2 TRBJ2-5 NA TRBV6-5 TGTGCCGTACTAACTAGCGGGGGAGAGACCCAGTACTTC CAVLTSGGETQYF
NA TRBJ1-2 NA TRBV6-5 TGTGCCAGCAGTCGGGGGGCGGACTATGGCTACACCTTC CASSRGADYGYTF
TRBD1 TRBJ2-2 once TRBV5-1 TGCGCCAGCAGCTTAAGGGGGCCGAACACCGGGGAGCTGTTTTTT CASSLRGPNTGELFF
TRBD2 TRBJ2-3 NA TRBV5-4 TGTGCCAGCAGCGTCTCTCGGGGGGGGGAGACAGATACGCAGTATTTT CASSVSRGGETDTQYF
NA TRBJ1-5 NA TRBV6-1 TGTGCCAGCAGTGAAGGGCGGGGAAGCCAGCCCCAGCATTTT CASSEGRGSQPQHF
NA TRBJ1-2 NA TRBV2 TGTGCCAGCAGTGAAACCCCGGTCGAGACCTTC CASSETPVETF
NA TRBJ2-6 NA TRBV5-5 TGTGCCAGCAGCTTGCGGGGAGGTGGGGCCAACGTCCTGACTTTC CASSLRGGGANVLTF
TRBD1 TRBJ1-1 NA TRBV30 TGTGCCCGGACAGGGGTTACGAACACTGAAGCTTTCTTT CARTGVTNTEAFF
NA TRBJ2-7 NA TRBV27 TGTGCCAGCAGTTTAAGTGCGAGGAGGCGCGAGCAGTACTTC CASSLSARRREQYF
NA TRBJ1-1 once TRBV19 TGTGCCAGTAGTAATCAGGGGTTCGCTGAAGCTTTCTTT CASSNQGFAEAFF
TRBD1 TRBJ2-6 NA TRBV2 TGTGCCAGCACCGAGGGACAGGGGATCTCTGGGGCCAACGTCCTGACTTTC CASTEGQGISGANVLTF
TRBD2 TRBJ2-1 NA TRBV18 TGTGCCAGCTCGCCCGGACTAGCCCCGCTTGAGCAGTTCTTC CASSPGLAPLEQFF
NA TRBJ2-1 NA TRBV19 TGTGCCAGTAGTATAGGCACAGGTCGCGGTGAGCAGTTCTTC CASSIGTGRGEQFF
TRBD2 TRBJ2-5 NA TRBV5-4 TGTGCCAGCTCTTGGCTAGCGGGGGGCGAGACCCAGTACTTC CASSWLAGGETQYF